Described below is a single T cell receptor (beta chain) sequence and its context. This clonotype was detected only a few times. Its target antigen remains unknown. No qualities accompany the bases; no much larger clone lies one base away. The instrument was an Illumina HiSeq 1500. TCRdb handled the public reads itself, with Q25 trimming in fastp and clone calling in MiXCR, and kept productive beta chains. When rows share a CDR3 protein, they turn into one entry using the most common DNA and genes. The sample profile shows about half a million distinct CDR3 sequences; roughly 34% of them were found once. The ten largest clonotypes hold roughly 16% of the sample. The treatment or condition label on this specimen signifies: in vitro stimulation with specific CMV peptide epitopes to enrich CMV-specific T cells. The CDR3, from cysteine to phenylalanine, totals 14 residues. Only the CDR3 part of the read is kept: 42 bases, read in frame from the first base. CDR1 is given as SGHTA and CDR2 as FQGNSA, both from the germline V gene. V loses 5 bases of germline sequence and J loses 3 bases, and the interval between the two ends is 12 bases.

This entry comes from a study of T cell repertoires in cytomegalovirus infection (dated by TCRdb to 2018 to 2020). As for the study more broadly: Alongside well-studied HLA-B-restricted epitopes, the peptide stimulations were aimed at recently identified HLA-C-restricted CMV epitopes, whose presentation resists viral immunomodulation. Donor HLA type was relevant to the analysis, because carriage of CMV infection together with the matching HLA type was indicated by public TCR beta signatures.

Overall results and qualifications from the work: The ex vivo response was dominated by HLA-C-restricted CMV-specific TCR beta clonotypes, which also provided the single most frequent clonotype in two of eight donors. Cumulative frequency of public TCR beta family members discriminated carriers of CMV infection plus the relevant HLA type in this cohort and an independent 352-donor cohort.

The sample consisted of cultured PBMCs, taken from culture after CMV antigen stimulation. The chain is made from TRBV7-2 and TRBJ2-3; matching of 5 bases hints at TRBD1 as the D gene. This TCR derives from a human donor in good health (CMV status not recorded). Some clones in this sample may be carry-over from other donors' samples. The DNA reads TGTGCCAGCAGCAACATTAGACAGACAGATACGCAGTATTTT. It specifies CASSNIRQTDTQYF. Where the CDR3 stops, the reference TRBV7-2 and TRBJ2-3 genes take over; the full variable domain is GAGVSQSPSNKVTEKGKDVELRCDPISGHTALYWYRQSLGQGLEFLIYFQGNSAPDKSGLPSDRFSAERTGGSVSTLTIQRTQQEDSAVYLCASSNIRQTDTQYFGPGTRLTVL.